This T cell receptor beta chain emerged from a study of cytomegalovirus exposure and HLA in healthy donors. CDR3 length: 13 residues. V lost 0 bases to trimming and J lost 10 bases, with 10 bases between them. Looked up from germline, CDR1 is SGHTA and CDR2 is FQGTGA. This table comes from immunoSEQ multiplex PCR, and its TCRdb copy is limited to in-frame clones, with some not included. This table holds around 160,000 clones, 80% to 85% found once. The chain uses TRBV7-3 and TRBJ2-1; perhaps TRBD2 as D (5 bases). The sample consisted of PBMCs. The receptor was derived from a man aged 25 to 45 in good health and CMV-seropositive. CDR3 bases: TGTGCCAGCAGCTTAACGAGGGCGGACGAGCAGTTCTTC. Amino acid sequence: CASSLTRADEQFF.